A single T cell receptor beta chain is shown here with its context. Its target is unknown. A read error may account for a junction end that differs from germline. The assay was immunoSEQ multiplex PCR, and TCRdb's table has in-frame clones only and misses some. This table holds under 35,000 clones, roughly 75% found once. This sample was taken from a study of T cells in localized non-small cell lung cancer. Whole-study results and caveats: Appearing in adjacent lung were a median roughly 59 of the top 100 tumor clones. Sequencing was limited to one tumor region, leaving the possibility of heterogeneity open. Tumor trailed uninvolved adjacent lung in T cell clonality, which peaked there.

The clonotype originates from a male donor aged 60 or older with stage II squamous cell lung carcinoma. Sequenced material: peripheral blood, taken before any cancer treatment.

The CDR3 DNA is TGTGCCAGCAGCGTAGGGACCAGTTCCTACAAGCAGTACTTC. This codes for CASSVGTSSYKQYF. The rearrangement links TRBV9 to TRBJ2-7; D is uncertain. CDR1 is SGDLS, CDR2 YYNGEE, per germline. The CDR3 covers 14 residues.